Included here is one TCR beta chain sequence, with context. The antigen remains unidentified. Only in-frame clones appear in the TCRdb table, and some are missing; sequencing was by immunoSEQ multiplex PCR. The table records 140,000 to 150,000 clones, 85% to 95% of them present only once. The data were obtained in a study of T cell responses to AZD1222 COVID-19 vaccine. Study-wide results and caveats: Researchers report vaccine-associated CD4 TCRs spanning spike, with dominance at 160-218 and 743-854. Every sample of the repertoires postdated the peak T cell response. Possibly, clonal diversity was underestimated; donors were largely white British and included more females. Within unmutated variant regions lay the reported targets of nearly half of spike-specific TCRs.

Here the sequenced sample was peripheral blood, taken after recovery from COVID-19. This clonotype originated in an adult who had recovered from COVID-19.

The CDR3 loop is CASSPKKGGTGGAKSYNEQFF. The CDR3 region has the DNA TGTGCCAGCAGTCCTAAGAAGGGGGGGACAGGGGGCGCGAAGTCCTACAATGAGCAGTTCTTC. J is TRBJ2-1 and V is TRBV6-6, with 12 bases that match TRBD1. Trimming removed 5 bases from V and 1 base from J; junction bases left unmatched: 18. Per germline, CDR1 MNHNY and CDR2 SVGAGI (reference sequence). The CDR3 is 21 residues long.